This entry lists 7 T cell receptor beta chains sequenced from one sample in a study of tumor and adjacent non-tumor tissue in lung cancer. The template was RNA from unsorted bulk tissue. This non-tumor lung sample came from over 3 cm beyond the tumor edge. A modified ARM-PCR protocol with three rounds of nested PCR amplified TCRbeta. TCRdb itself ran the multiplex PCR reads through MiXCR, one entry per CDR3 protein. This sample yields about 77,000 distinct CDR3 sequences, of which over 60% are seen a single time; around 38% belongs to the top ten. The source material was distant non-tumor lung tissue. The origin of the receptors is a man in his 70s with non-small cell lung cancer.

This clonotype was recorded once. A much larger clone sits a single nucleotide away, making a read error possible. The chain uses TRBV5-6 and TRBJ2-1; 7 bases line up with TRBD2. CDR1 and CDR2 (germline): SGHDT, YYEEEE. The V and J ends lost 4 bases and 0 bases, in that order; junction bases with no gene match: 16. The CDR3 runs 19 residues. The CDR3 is CASSKPSTSALYSYNEQFF. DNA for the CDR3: TGTGCCAGCAGCAAGCCATCCACTAGCGCTCTTTACTCCTACAATGAGCAGTTCTTC.

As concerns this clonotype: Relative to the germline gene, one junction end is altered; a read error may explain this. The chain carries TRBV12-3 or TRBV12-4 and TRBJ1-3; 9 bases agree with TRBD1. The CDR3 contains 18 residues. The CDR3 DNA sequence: TGTGTCAGCAGTCCTCCCGGGACAGGGATCGGCTCTGGAAAAACCATATATTTT. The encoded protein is CVSSPPGTGIGSGKTIYF.

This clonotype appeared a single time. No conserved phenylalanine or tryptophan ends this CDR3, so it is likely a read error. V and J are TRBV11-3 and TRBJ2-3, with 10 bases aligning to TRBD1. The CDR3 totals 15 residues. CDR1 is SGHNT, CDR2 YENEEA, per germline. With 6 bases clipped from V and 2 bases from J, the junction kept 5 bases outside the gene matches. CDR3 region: CASRPRQGATDTQYL. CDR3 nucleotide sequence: TGTGCCAGCAGGCCTAGACAGGGGGCCACAGATACGCAGTATCTT.

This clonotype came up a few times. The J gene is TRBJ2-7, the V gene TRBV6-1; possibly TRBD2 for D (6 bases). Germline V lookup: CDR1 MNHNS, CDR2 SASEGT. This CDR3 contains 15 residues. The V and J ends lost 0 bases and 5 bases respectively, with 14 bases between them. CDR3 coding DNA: TGTGCCAGCAGTGAAGCTGCGGGAACTTTCAACGAGCAGTACTTC. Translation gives CASSEAAGTFNEQYF.

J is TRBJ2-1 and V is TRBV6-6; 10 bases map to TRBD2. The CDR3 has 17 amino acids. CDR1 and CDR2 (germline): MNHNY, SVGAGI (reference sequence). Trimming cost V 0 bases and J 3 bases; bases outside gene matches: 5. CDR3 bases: TGTGCCAGCAGTTACTCCCCACTAGCGGGGATCTACAATGAGCAGTTCTTC. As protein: CASSYSPLAGIYNEQFF.

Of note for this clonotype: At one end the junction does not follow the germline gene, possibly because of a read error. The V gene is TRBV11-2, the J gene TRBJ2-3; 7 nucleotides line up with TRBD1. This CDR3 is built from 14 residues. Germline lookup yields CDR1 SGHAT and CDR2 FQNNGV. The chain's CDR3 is CASSSQGYSATQYF. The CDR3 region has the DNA TGTGCCAGTAGCTCACAGGGGTACTCAGCTACGCAGTATTTT.

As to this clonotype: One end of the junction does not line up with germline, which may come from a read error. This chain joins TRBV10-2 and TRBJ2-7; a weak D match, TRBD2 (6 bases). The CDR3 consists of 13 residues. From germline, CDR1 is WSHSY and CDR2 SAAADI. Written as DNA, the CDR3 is TGCACCACCTTCGGGGGTGGGCCCTACGAGCAGTGCTTC. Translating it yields CTTFGGGPYEQCF.